This T cell receptor (beta chain) was sequenced for a study of T cells in Graves' hyperthyroidism and ophthalmopathy. RNA transcripts yielded amplified TCR beta CDR3 regions. The HTBI set primed first-round TCR CDR3 RT-PCR. TCRdb processed the multiplex PCR reads anew with MiXCR; each CDR3 protein has one entry. The sample includes about 580,000 distinct CDR3 sequences, about 15% of them seen just once. There are 13 residues in the CDR3. Germline CDR1 LNHDA, CDR2 SQIVND (reference sequence). V dropped 10 bases and J dropped 6 bases, with 18 bases sitting between them. This chain uses TRBV19 with TRBJ1-2; possibly TRBD1 for D (5 bases). This sequence originates from a woman in her 30s with Graves' hyperthyroidism that later progressed to Graves' ophthalmopathy. What was sequenced was blood. The CDR3 DNA is TGTGCCACACGGATTACAGGAGGTAATGGCTACACCTTC. It yields the protein CATRITGGNGYTF.